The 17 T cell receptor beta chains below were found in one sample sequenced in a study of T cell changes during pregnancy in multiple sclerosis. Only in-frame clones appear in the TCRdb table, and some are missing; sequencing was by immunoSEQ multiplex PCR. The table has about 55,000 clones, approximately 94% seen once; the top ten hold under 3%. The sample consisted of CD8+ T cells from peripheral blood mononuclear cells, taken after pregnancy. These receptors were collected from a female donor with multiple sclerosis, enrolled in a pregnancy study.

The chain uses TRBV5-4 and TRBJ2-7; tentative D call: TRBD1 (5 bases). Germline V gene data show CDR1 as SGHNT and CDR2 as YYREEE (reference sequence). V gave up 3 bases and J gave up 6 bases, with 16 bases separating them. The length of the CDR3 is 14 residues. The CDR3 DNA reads TGTGCCAGCAGCTGGGGCCTTACCCCCGGCGAGCAGTACTTC. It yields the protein CASSWGLTPGEQYF.

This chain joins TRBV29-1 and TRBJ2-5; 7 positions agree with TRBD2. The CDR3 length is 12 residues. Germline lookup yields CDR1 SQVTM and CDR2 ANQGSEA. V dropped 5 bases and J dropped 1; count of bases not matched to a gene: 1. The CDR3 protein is CSVWGGQETQYF. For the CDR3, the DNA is TGCAGCGTTTGGGGGGGCCAAGAGACCCAGTACTTC.

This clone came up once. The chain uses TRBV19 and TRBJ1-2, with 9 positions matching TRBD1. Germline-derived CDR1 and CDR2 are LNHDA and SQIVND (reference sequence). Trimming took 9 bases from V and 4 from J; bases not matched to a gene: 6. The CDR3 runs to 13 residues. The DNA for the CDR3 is TGTGCCAGCCACGACAGGGGGATCTATGGCTACACCTTC. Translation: CASHDRGIYGYTF.

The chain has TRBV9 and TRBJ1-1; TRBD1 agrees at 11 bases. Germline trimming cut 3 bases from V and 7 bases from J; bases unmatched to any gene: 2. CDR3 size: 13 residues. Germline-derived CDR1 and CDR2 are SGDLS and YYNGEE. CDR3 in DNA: TGTGCCAGCAGCGGGACAGGGGGCAGTGAAGCTTTCTTT. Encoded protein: CASSGTGGSEAFF.

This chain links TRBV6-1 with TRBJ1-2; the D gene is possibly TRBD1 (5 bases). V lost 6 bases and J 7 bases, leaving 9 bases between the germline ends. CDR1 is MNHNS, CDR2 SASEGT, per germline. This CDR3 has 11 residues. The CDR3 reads CASRGDSGYTF. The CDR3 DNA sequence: TGTGCCAGCAGGGGGGACTCTGGCTACACCTTC.

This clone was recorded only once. This CDR3 is CASSFEGGVYEQYF. The CDR3 region has the DNA TGCGCCAGCAGCTTTGAGGGTGGTGTGTACGAGCAGTACTTC. J is TRBJ2-7 and V is TRBV5-1; possibly TRBD2 for D (5 bases). From germline, CDR1 is SGHRS and CDR2 YFSETQ. This CDR3 is 14 amino acids long. V shed 2 bases and J shed 4 bases, with 13 bases lying between them.

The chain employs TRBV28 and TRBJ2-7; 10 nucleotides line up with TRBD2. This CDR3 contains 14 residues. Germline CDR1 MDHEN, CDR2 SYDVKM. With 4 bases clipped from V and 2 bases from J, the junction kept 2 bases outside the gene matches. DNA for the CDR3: TGTGCCAGCAGTTGGACTAGCGGAGCCTACGAGCAGTACTTC. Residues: CASSWTSGAYEQYF.

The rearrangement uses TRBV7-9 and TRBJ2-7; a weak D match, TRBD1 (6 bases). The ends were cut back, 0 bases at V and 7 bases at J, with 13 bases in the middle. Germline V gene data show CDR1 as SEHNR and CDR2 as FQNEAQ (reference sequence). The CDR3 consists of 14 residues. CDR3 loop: CASSLALQGLEQYF. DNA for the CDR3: TGTGCCAGCAGCTTAGCGCTACAGGGCCTGGAGCAGTACTTC. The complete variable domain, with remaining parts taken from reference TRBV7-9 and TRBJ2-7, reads DTGVSQNPRHKITKRGQNVTFRCDPISEHNRLYWYRQTLGQGPEFLTYFQNEAQLEKSRLLSDRFSAERPKGSFSTLEIQRTEQGDSAMYLCASSLALQGLEQYFGPGTRLTVT.

This chain's CDR3 is CASSAGTGTYEQYF. CDR3 bases: TGTGCCAGCAGCGCCGGGACAGGGACCTACGAGCAGTACTTC. J is TRBJ2-7 and V is TRBV5-6, with 9 bases matching TRBD1. The length of the CDR3 is 14 residues. The trim removed 4 bases at V and 2 bases at J, leaving 4 bases unmatched. Germline CDR1 and CDR2: SGHDT and YYEEEE.

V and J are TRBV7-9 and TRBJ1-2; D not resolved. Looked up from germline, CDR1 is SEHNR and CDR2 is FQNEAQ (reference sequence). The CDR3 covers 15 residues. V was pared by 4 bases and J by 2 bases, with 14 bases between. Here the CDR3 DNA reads TGTGCCAGCAGCTCCACCTCGACACCGAACTATGGCTACACCTTC. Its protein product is CASSSTSTPNYGYTF.

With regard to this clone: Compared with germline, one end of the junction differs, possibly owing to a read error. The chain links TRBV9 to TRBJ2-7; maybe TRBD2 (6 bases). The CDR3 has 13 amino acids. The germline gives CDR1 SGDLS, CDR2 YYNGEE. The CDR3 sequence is CASSGGGAPPEDF. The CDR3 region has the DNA TGTGCCAGCAGCGGGGGAGGAGCTCCCCCAGAGGACTTC.

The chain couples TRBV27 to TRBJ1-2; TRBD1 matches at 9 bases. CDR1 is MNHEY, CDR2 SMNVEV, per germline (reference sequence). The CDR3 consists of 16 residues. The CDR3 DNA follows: TGTGCTCCCCGTTCGGGACAGGGACCCAAGTTTTATGGCTACACCTTC. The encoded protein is CAPRSGQGPKFYGYTF.

The CDR3 spells CASSLPLPSGRAEQFF. In DNA, the CDR3 is TGTGCCAGCAGTTTGCCCCTTCCTAGCGGGAGGGCTGAGCAGTTCTTC. The rearrangement uses TRBV27 and TRBJ2-1; 12 positions match TRBD2. Germline CDR1 is MNHEY and CDR2 is SMNVEV (reference sequence). The V gene end was trimmed by 3 bases and the J gene end by 9 bases; junction bases not matched to a gene: 9. The CDR3 is made up of 16 amino acids.

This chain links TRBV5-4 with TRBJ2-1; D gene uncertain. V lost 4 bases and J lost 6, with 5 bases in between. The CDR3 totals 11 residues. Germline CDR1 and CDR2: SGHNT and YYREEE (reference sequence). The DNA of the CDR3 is TGTGCCAGCAGCGGGCCCAATGAGCAGTTCTTC. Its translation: CASSGPNEQFF.

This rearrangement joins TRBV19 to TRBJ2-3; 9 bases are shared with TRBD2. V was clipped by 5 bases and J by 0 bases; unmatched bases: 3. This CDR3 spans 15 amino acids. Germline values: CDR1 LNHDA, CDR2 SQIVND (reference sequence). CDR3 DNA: TGTGCCAGTAGTCCTAGCGGGACTAGCACAGATACGCAGTATTTT. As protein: CASSPSGTSTDTQYF.

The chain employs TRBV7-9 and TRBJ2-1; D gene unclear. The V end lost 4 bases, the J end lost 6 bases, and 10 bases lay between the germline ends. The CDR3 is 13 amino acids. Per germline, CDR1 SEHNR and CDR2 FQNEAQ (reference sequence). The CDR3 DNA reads TGTGCCAGCAGCTCCCGAGCAGGCAATGAGCAGTTCTTC. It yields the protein CASSSRAGNEQFF.

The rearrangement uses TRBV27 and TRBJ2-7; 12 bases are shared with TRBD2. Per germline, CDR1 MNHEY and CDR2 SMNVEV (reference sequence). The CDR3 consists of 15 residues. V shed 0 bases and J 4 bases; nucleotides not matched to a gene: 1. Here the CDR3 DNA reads TGTGCCAGCAGTTTATCGACTAGCGGGAGTTACGAGCAGTACTTC. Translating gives CASSLSTSGSYEQYF.